This passage covers 13 T cell receptor beta chains from one sample sequenced in a study of T cells in Graves' hyperthyroidism and ophthalmopathy. TCR beta CDR3 regions were amplified from RNA. Carried out on the TCR CDR3, a first-round RT-PCR used the HTBI primer set. TCRdb used MiXCR to reprocess the multiplex PCR reads, holding one entry per CDR3 protein. The sample has 450,000 to 500,000 distinct CDR3 sequences, 22% seen once. The sequenced sample consisted of blood. The receptors derive from a woman between 65 and 79 years old with Graves' ophthalmopathy.

The chain joins TRBV5-1 to TRBJ2-7, with 8 bases matching TRBD1. Germline V gives CDR1 SGHRS, CDR2 YFSETQ. V lost 4 bases to trimming and J lost 6 bases; unmatched junction nucleotides: 12. The CDR3 is 15 amino acids. CDR3 DNA: TGCGCCAGCAGCGGAAGACAGGGGTCTTCTGCCGAGCAGTACTTC. Translation gives CASSGRQGSSAEQYF.

The chain links TRBV27 to TRBJ1-2; D gene unclear. Trimming removed 3 bases at V and 3 bases at J, with 17 bases between. The CDR3 covers 16 residues. CDR1 MNHEY and CDR2 SMNVEV come from the germline V gene (reference sequence). In nucleotides, the CDR3 is TGTGCCAGCAGTTTTAATCAACCAGCTACTGACTATGGCTACACCTTC. It encodes CASSFNQPATDYGYTF.

In its sample, this clonotype was seen many times. CDR3 DNA: TGTGCCAGCAGTCGCACTACCGGGCTAGGCATAGATACGCAGTATTTT. Translation gives CASSRTTGLGIDTQYF. The rearrangement joins TRBV28 to TRBJ2-3; D is unresolved. The CDR3 totals 16 residues. Trimming took off 5 bases at V and 5 bases at J, with 20 bases between the two ends. In germline, CDR1 is MDHEN, CDR2 SYDVKM. The full variable domain, completed using reference TRBV28 and TRBJ2-3, is DVKVTQSSRYLVKRTGEKVFLECVQDMDHENMFWYRQDPGLGLRLIYFSYDVKMKEKGDIPEGYSVSREKKERFSLILESASTNQTSMYLCASSRTTGLGIDTQYFGPGTRLTVL.

This clonotype has a single count. A read error may explain this, as a much larger clone is one base away. As the CDR3 is not closed by the conserved phenylalanine or tryptophan, this likely results from a read error. As DNA, the CDR3 is TGTGCCAGCAGGTTGCCCGGGACAGGGGGCACTGAAGCTTTCCTT. Translating it yields CASRLPGTGGTEAFL. The chain combines TRBV11-2 with TRBJ1-1; TRBD1 matches 11 bases. Germline CDR1 and CDR2: SGHAT and FQNNGV. The CDR3 sequence is 15 residues long. Trimming cost V 6 bases and J 4 bases; bases outside gene matches: 7.

This clonotype was counted ten times or more. The V and J genes are TRBV11-2 and TRBJ2-7; tentatively, D is TRBD2 (5 bases). The CDR3 contains 15 residues. Germline V lookup: CDR1 SGHAT, CDR2 FQNNGV. Deletions cut 3 bases from V and 3 bases from J, with 15 bases between. CDR3 DNA: TGTGCCAGCAGCTTTGGATCTTTGGGGAGCTACGAGCAGTACTTC. It codes for CASSFGSLGSYEQYF.

The chain carries TRBV11-2 and TRBJ1-1; no reliable D call. The germline V and J ends were trimmed by 3 bases and 7 bases, with 12 bases remaining between them. Germline-derived CDR1 and CDR2 are SGHAT and FQNNGV. The CDR3 is 13 residues long. CDR3 nucleotide sequence: TGTGCCAGCAGCTTTGTAGCAGGCAATGAAGCTTTCTTT. Amino acids: CASSFVAGNEAFF.

As concerns this clonotype: This clone may be a read error of a much larger clone one base away. V gene TRBV6-5 combines with J gene TRBJ1-5; no definite D call. This CDR3 has 14 residues. The ends were cut back, 2 bases at V and 3 bases at J, with 8 bases in the middle. The germline gives CDR1 MNHEY, CDR2 SVGAGI. CDR3 loop: CASSYPGSNQPQHF. The CDR3 DNA reads as TGTGCCAGCAGTTACCCAGGCTCCAATCAGCCCCAGCATTTT.

The rearrangement links TRBV20-1 to TRBJ2-3, with TRBD2 matching over 9 bases. The ends lost 3 bases at V and 1 base at J; junction bases unmatched: 2. From germline, CDR1 is DFQATT and CDR2 SNEGSKA (reference sequence). The CDR3 has 14 amino acids. CDR3 coding DNA: TGCAGTGCTAGCTGGACTAGCGGCACAGATACGCAGTATTTT. Protein sequence: CSASWTSGTDTQYF.

The chain recombines TRBV20-1 with TRBJ1-3; D ambiguous. In germline, CDR1 is DFQATT, CDR2 SNEGSKA (reference sequence). Trimming removed 0 bases from V and 0 bases from J, with 6 bases in between. The CDR3 totals 14 residues. The CDR3 is CSARETASGNTIYF. Here the CDR3 DNA reads TGCAGTGCTAGAGAAACAGCCTCTGGAAACACCATATATTTT.

This rearrangement joins TRBV5-1 to TRBJ1-3, with 7 bases matching TRBD1. The CDR3 is 14 residues long. V trimming: 4 bases; J trimming: 2 bases; junction bases outside the gene matches: 3. Germline V lookup: CDR1 SGHRS, CDR2 YFSETQ. CDR3 nucleotides: TGCGCCAGCAGCCCCGGGACAGCTGGAAACACCATATATTTT. Its protein product is CASSPGTAGNTIYF.

This clonotype was picked up a small number of times. The rearrangement links TRBV3-1 to TRBJ2-7; D gene uncertain. Trimming shortened V by 3 bases and J by 3 bases, and 6 bases separated the two germline ends. Looked up from germline, CDR1 is LGHDT and CDR2 is YNNKEL (reference sequence). This CDR3 is 12 amino acids long. The CDR3 region has the DNA TGTGCCAGCAGCCACCTTCACTACGAGCAGTACTTC. This translates into CASSHLHYEQYF.

This clonotype has ten or more counts. The chain joins TRBV2 to TRBJ2-7; the match to TRBD1 covers 7 bases. Trimming took 3 bases from V and 0 from J; bases not matched to a gene: 8. The CDR3 consists of 16 residues. Germline assignment: CDR1 SNHLY and CDR2 FYNNEI. CDR3 nucleotides: TGTGCCAGCAGTGACTGGGTAGACAGGGCCTCCTACGAGCAGTACTTC. The encoded protein is CASSDWVDRASYEQYF.

The chain couples TRBV6-1 to TRBJ1-4; 8 nucleotides match TRBD1. This CDR3 region has 15 residues. V dropped 8 bases and J dropped 7; count of bases not matched to a gene: 12. Germline CDR1 reads MNHNS; CDR2 reads SASEGT. CDR3 DNA: TGTGCCAGCGCGTTAGGACAGGGAAGAGGTGAAAAACTGTTTTTT. This codes for CASALGQGRGEKLFF.